The entry below describes one T cell receptor (beta chain). Its antigen remains unidentified. V was shortened by 2 bases and J by 2 bases, with 10 bases between the two germline ends. CDR1 is SEHNR, CDR2 FQNEAQ, per germline (reference sequence). This CDR3 is built from 14 residues. This sample was taken from a study of OX40 agonist ivuxolimab in advanced cancers. Study summary: Hepatocellular carcinoma, melanoma, renal cell or head and neck cancer affected the dose-escalation patients.

Points from the study as a whole: The authors did not determine the antigen specificity of the expanded peripheral T cells.

Blood specimens came from baseline, cycle 4 day 1, and cycle 7 day 1. Here immunoSEQ multiplex PCR was the method, and the copy in TCRdb shows in-frame clones only, minus some. The data contain 63,000 or so clones, around 90% of them seen just once; the ten biggest clones take up 2% to 2.5%. This sequence originates from an adult with an advanced solid tumor such as melanoma, head and neck, liver or kidney cancer. Sequenced here: CD4+ or CD8+ T cells sorted from blood, sampled in a trial of the OX40 agonist ivuxolimab. V and J are TRBV7-9 and TRBJ2-7; D is undetermined. The CDR3 coding sequence is TGTGCCAGCAGCTTACAGCGAGGAGCCTACGAGCAGTACTTC. This codes for CASSLQRGAYEQYF.